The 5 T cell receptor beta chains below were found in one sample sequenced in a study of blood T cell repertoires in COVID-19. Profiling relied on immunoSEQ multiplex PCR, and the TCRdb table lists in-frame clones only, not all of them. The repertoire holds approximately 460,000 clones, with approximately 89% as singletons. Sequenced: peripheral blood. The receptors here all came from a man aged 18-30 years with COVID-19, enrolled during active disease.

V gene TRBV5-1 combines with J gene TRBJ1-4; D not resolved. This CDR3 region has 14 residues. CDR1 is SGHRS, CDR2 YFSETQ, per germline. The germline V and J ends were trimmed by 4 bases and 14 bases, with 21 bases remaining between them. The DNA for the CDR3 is TGCGCCAGCAGCGGGGAACCGGGAGGACTGGGGCTGTTTTTT. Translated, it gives CASSGEPGGLGLFF.

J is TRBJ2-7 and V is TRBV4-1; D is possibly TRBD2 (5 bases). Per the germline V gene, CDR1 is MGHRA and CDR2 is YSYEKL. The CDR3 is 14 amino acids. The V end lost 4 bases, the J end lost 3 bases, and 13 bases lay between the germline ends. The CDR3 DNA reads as TGCGCCAGCAGCCCCTCGGACTTCTACTACGAGCAGTACTTC. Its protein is CASSPSDFYYEQYF.

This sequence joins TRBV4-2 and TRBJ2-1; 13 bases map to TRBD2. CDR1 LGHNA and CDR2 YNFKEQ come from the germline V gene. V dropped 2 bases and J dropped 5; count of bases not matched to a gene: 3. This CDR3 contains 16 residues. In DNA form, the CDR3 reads TGTGCCAGCAGCCAAACAGGACTAGCGGGAGACAATGAGCAGTTCTTC. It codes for CASSQTGLAGDNEQFF.

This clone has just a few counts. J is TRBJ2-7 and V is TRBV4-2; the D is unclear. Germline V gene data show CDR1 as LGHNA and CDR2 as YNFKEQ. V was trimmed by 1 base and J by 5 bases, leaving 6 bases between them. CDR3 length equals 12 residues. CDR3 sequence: CASSQVSHEQYF. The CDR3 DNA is TGTGCCAGCAGCCAAGTATCTCACGAGCAGTACTTC.

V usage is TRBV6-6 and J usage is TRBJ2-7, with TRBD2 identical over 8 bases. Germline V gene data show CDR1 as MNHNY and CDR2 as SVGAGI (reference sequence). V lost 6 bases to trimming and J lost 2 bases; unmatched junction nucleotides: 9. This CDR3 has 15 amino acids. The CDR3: CASRISSGGPYEQYF. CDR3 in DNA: TGTGCCAGCAGAATTTCAAGCGGGGGTCCCTACGAGCAGTACTTC.